This TCR beta chain was retrieved from a study of T cells in Graves' hyperthyroidism and ophthalmopathy. This clonotype was detected a few times. V was clipped by 3 bases and J by 0 bases, with 11 bases between them. Looked up from germline, CDR1 is MGHRA and CDR2 is YSYEKL. The CDR3 totals 15 residues. TCR beta CDR3 sequences were amplified from RNA transcripts. The study used the HTBI primer set for a first-round RT-PCR of the TCR CDR3. Using its own MiXCR run on the multiplex PCR reads, TCRdb lists one record per CDR3 protein. Among 380,000 or so distinct CDR3 sequences listed, over 11% were seen once. Pregnant or lactating patients were excluded, as were those with uncontrolled infection or other autoimmune disease.

The source of this sequence is a woman in her twenties or thirties with Graves' hyperthyroidism. V and J are TRBV4-1 and TRBJ1-1; TRBD1 might be the D (6 bases). The specimen was blood. The CDR3 reads CASSHTTGLNTEAFF. CDR3 sequence (DNA): TGCGCCAGCAGCCATACGACAGGTTTGAACACTGAAGCTTTCTTT.